The source of this T cell receptor beta chain is a study of T-cell reconstitution after alpha-beta-depleted transplantation in children. Study conclusions and caveats: T-cell numbers and diversity, one year after transplant, stemmed largely from T cells that were newly produced.

CDR1 is ENHRY, CDR2 SYGVKD, per germline. This CDR3 is built from 13 residues. Preparing the TCRbeta library involved the use of unique molecular identifiers. TCRdb reanalysed the PCR reads using MiXCR and keeps one entry per CDR3 protein. The sample lists 500,000 to 750,000 distinct CDR3 sequences; over 20% were seen once. On this clonotype: What it binds is unknown.

This sample comprised PBMCs, obtained before TCRalphabeta/CD19-depleted stem cell transplant. The TCR was taken from a boy less than two years old with Wiskott-Aldrich syndrome, due to receive a stem cell transplant. The chain employs TRBV10-3 and TRBJ2-3; D possibly corresponds to TRBD1 (6 bases). CDR3 DNA: TGTGCTACAGGGACGGCCACTCGGGATACGCAGTATTTT. It encodes CATGTATRDTQYF.